One sample yielded the 16 T cell receptor beta chains listed below, sequenced in a study of cytomegalovirus exposure and HLA in healthy donors. The study ran its PCR with 60 Vbeta and 13 Jbeta primers. The table came from immunoSEQ multiplex PCR; TCRdb's copy has only in-frame clones and leaves some out. The table includes approximately 33,000 clones, more than 50% detected once. Sequencing was carried out using PBMCs. Receptors were obtained from a woman aged 40 to 49 in good health and CMV-seropositive.

In DNA, the CDR3 is TGTGCCTGGACACAGGGTTTTCGCACAGATACGCAGTATTTT. This gives the protein CAWTQGFRTDTQYF. This sequence joins TRBV30 and TRBJ2-3; D might be TRBD1 (6 bases). V lost 4 bases, J lost 1 base, and 12 bases lay in between. The CDR3 extends over 14 amino acids. CDR1 and CDR2 (germline): GTSNPN, SVGIG (reference sequence).

This chain links TRBV4-3 with TRBJ1-6, with D hard to call. This CDR3 comprises 18 residues. V gave up 2 bases and J gave up 0 bases, with 14 bases separating them. Germline V gene data show CDR1 as LGHNA and CDR2 as YSLEER. In DNA, the CDR3 is TGCGCCAGCAGCCAAAAGGGAGAAGGCAGCTCCTATAATTCACCCCTCCACTTT. Translation: CASSQKGEGSSYNSPLHF.

The gene calls are TRBV11-3 and TRBJ2-1; D may be TRBD1 (6 bases). The ends were cut back, 7 bases at V and 7 bases at J, with 17 bases in the middle. CDR3 length: 14 residues. The germline V gene has CDR1 SGHNT and CDR2 YENEEA. The CDR3 bases are TGTGCCAGCACCACCACGGGACACAGTAATGAGCAGTTCTTC. This sequence encodes CASTTTGHSNEQFF.

The table lists this clone with many counts. The chain joins TRBV2 to TRBJ1-2; the D is unclear. V shed 10 bases and J shed 5 bases, with 14 bases lying between them. Germline values: CDR1 SNHLY, CDR2 FYNNEI. The CDR3 sequence is 12 residues long. The CDR3 DNA sequence: TGTGCCATTATTGAGGGCCCTTATGGCTACACCTTC. This translates into CAIIEGPYGYTF.

This rearrangement joins TRBV29-1 to TRBJ2-7; 7 positions match TRBD2. The CDR3 is 14 residues long. Germline CDR1 SQVTM, CDR2 ANQGSEA. The V gene end was trimmed by 7 bases and the J gene end by 2 bases; junction bases not matched to a gene: 11. The CDR3 loop is CSALGVGGTYEQYF. The DNA for the CDR3 is TGCAGCGCCCTGGGGGTGGGGGGGACCTACGAGCAGTACTTC.

This clone showed up just a few times. The chain couples TRBV15 to TRBJ1-5; 9 bases are shared with TRBD1. Germline CDR1 reads LNHNV; CDR2 reads YYDKDF (reference sequence). Germline trimming cut 3 bases from V and 7 bases from J; bases unmatched to any gene: 7. The CDR3 loop spans 15 amino acids. This chain's CDR3 is CATSRRTGEGQPQHF. The CDR3 region has the DNA TGTGCCACCAGCAGGCGGACAGGGGAAGGGCAGCCCCAGCATTTT.

In this sample, this clone turned up a few times. This chain connects TRBV5-8 to TRBJ1-1; no clear D gene. V was trimmed by 10 bases and J by 0 bases, leaving 13 bases between them. The CDR3 is 13 residues long. Germline-derived CDR1 and CDR2 are SGHTS and YDEGEE. CDR3 sequence: CAVEERMNTEAFF. CDR3 nucleotides: TGTGCCGTAGAGGAGAGGATGAACACTGAAGCTTTCTTT.

The rearrangement joins TRBV10-3 to TRBJ1-2; 9 nucleotides agree with TRBD1. The V and J ends lost 4 bases and 3 bases, in that order; junction bases with no gene match: 3. The length of the CDR3 is 14 residues. Germline V CDR1 and CDR2: ENHRY, SYGVKD. CDR3 sequence (DNA): TGTGCCATCAGTGGGGGACAGGGCTACTATGGCTACACCTTC. Its translation is CAISGGQGYYGYTF.

The genes are TRBV2 and TRBJ2-3, with no clear D. Trimming stripped 8 bases from V and 2 bases from J, with 11 bases between. This CDR3 is built from 13 residues. CDR1 SNHLY and CDR2 FYNNEI come from the germline V gene. The CDR3 loop is CASAGNPTDTQYF. As DNA, the CDR3 is TGTGCCAGCGCTGGCAACCCCACAGATACGCAGTATTTT. The full variable domain, in which reference TRBV2 and TRBJ2-3 provide the parts outside the CDR3, is EPEVTQTPSHQVTQMGQEVILRCVPISNHLYFYWYRQILGQKVEFLVSFYNNEISEKSEIFDDQFSVERPDGSNFTLKIRSTKLEDSAMYFCASAGNPTDTQYFGPGTRLTVL.

The chain combines TRBV5-6 with TRBJ2-7; D is possibly TRBD1 (5 bases). This CDR3 comprises 13 residues. Germline loops: CDR1 SGHDT, CDR2 YYEEEE. The V and J ends lost 1 base and 7 bases respectively, with 12 bases between them. CDR3 coding DNA: TGTGCCAGCAGCTTGAGACCGGCAGGGGAGCAGTACTTC. Encoded protein: CASSLRPAGEQYF.

J is TRBJ2-7 and V is TRBV2; a possible D gene is TRBD1 (6 bases). The germline CDR1 and CDR2 sequences are SNHLY and FYNNEI. V was shortened by 6 bases and J by 4 bases, with 7 bases between the two germline ends. This CDR3 has 11 amino acids. DNA for the CDR3: TGTGCCAGCAGGGACAGATACGAGCAGTACGTC. Protein: CASRDRYEQYV.

The sample holds one count of this clone. This sequence joins TRBV12-5 and TRBJ1-2, with TRBD1 as a possible D gene (6 bases). The V gene lost 3 bases and the J gene lost 8 bases, with 13 bases spanning the gap. The germline CDR1 and CDR2 sequences are LGHNT and FRNRAP. The CDR3 spans 13 residues. CDR3 nucleotide sequence: TGTGCTAGTGGTTTTTTACAGGGTGGGGGCTACACCTTC. Translated, it gives CASGFLQGGGYTF.

This clone was counted a few times. The rearrangement uses TRBV7-9 and TRBJ1-4; 9 bases are shared with TRBD1. Per the germline V gene, CDR1 is SEHNR and CDR2 is FQNEAQ (reference sequence). There are 19 residues in the CDR3. V shed 7 bases, J shed 5 bases, and the junction held 20 bases outside the gene matches. CDR3 region: CASTQRSGQGKIINEKLFF. For the CDR3, the DNA is TGTGCCAGCACCCAACGCTCGGGACAGGGCAAGATTATCAATGAAAAACTGTTTTTT.

This clone was observed a handful of times. The V gene is TRBV29-1, the J gene TRBJ1-4; TRBD1 might be the D (6 bases). Germline V gene lookup returns CDR1 SQVTM and CDR2 ANQGSEA. The length of the CDR3 is 13 residues. V was clipped by 7 bases and J by 8 bases, with 17 bases between them. The CDR3 sequence: CSASQGMGEKLFF. The CDR3 bases are TGCAGCGCATCACAGGGTATGGGCGAAAAACTGTTTTTT. Supplemented by reference TRBV29-1 and TRBJ1-4, the full variable domain reads SAVISQKPSRDICQRGTSLTIQCQVDSQVTMMFWYRQQPGQSLTLIATANQGSEATYESGFVIDKFPISRPNLTFSTLTVSNMSPEDSSIYLCSASQGMGEKLFFGSGTQLSVL.

The chain recombines TRBV10-3 with TRBJ2-1; the D is unclear. Deletions cut 6 bases from V and 6 bases from J, with 12 bases between. The germline CDR1 and CDR2 sequences are ENHRY and SYGVKD. CDR3 size: 13 residues. The CDR3 DNA is TGTGCCATCAGGGGCCCTACGACCAATGAGCAGTTCTTC. Translated, it gives CAIRGPTTNEQFF.

There are a few counts of this clone. The rearrangement links TRBV10-3 to TRBJ2-3; 7 nucleotides match TRBD2. This CDR3 has 15 amino acids. V lost 2 bases, J lost 3 bases, and 5 bases stayed unmatched. The germline gives CDR1 ENHRY, CDR2 SYGVKD. This chain's CDR3 is CAISEPSGATDTQYF. CDR3 coding DNA: TGTGCCATCAGTGAGCCTAGCGGTGCTACAGATACGCAGTATTTT.